This T cell receptor (beta chain) was documented in a study of human T cells and chemical hapten exposure (dated by TCRdb to the early 2020s). Describing the broader study: For sensitization, 2% DPC in acetone was applied to a roughly 2 cm by roughly 2 cm area of upper inner arm skin. Patients additionally received weekly therapeutic DPC doses to the scalp throughout the approximately 22-week study period. Patch testing was performed on the upper back with Finn chambers containing 0.01% DPC, and the patch tests were scored after 6 days according to International Contact Dermatitis Research Group standards. Alopecia areata with under or over 50% scalp involvement, alopecia totalis and alopecia universalis were represented in the patient cohort, which was mostly female. Libraries were combined into a pool for sequencing, and differences in TCR yield between samples came mainly from small differences in library volumes within the pool. Peripheral blood TCR repertoire changes were tracked in vivo in alopecia patients during primary and secondary sensitization to the hapten diphenylcyclopropenone (DPC). Blood samples were taken from patients before sensitization (week 0) and at 2, 6 and about 24 weeks after DPC sensitization. Around 30 alopecia patients provided blood for TCR sequencing at one to four time points (pre-sensitization, 2, 6 and 24 weeks). General findings and caveats noted by the study authors: Patch test score was positively correlated with the number of PT1 expanded TCRs, with significance at thresholds 8, 16 and 32 but not at 4. After repeated subsampling, changes were observed in the strength of the expansion versus patch-test correlation and in the threshold at which the correlation became significant. No change with DPC sensitization was found in the number of TCRs above 1 in 1000 frequency, and no evidence of global repertoire structure alterations was found. Compared with pre-sensitization or healthy control sets, expanded TCRs formed significantly more large CDR3 similarity clusters, which is consistent with antigen-driven responses. All patients had alopecia, a presumed autoimmune disease, so their immune response might differ from that of healthy individuals.

In regard to this clonotype: The antigen this receptor binds is unknown. The record has no base qualities; no much larger clone is one base away.

The library was generated by RACE. TCRdb lists the instrument as NextSeq 500. Library preparation attached unique molecular identifiers to individual cDNA molecules for quantitative, reproducible TCR counting. Each blood RNA sample was used to sequence both TCR alpha and TCR beta chains. In the source study's methods: Samples had a median of roughly 99,000 TCRs, with a range from roughly 23,224 to 700,000. The Decombinator software suite was used to annotate the V, J and CDR3 of the TCR reads. For the PS versus PT1 abundance plots, all samples were subsampled to the same number of TCRs (28,000). Expanded TCRs were defined as absent before sensitization and observed at least eight times at the 2-week time point. TCRdb reran the public reads through fastp at Q25 and MiXCR, keeping productive beta chains. Entries are consolidated by CDR3 protein sequence, retaining the most common genes and DNA. What appears here as the V and J calls and clone size reflects TCRdb's work, not the paper's. This sample comprises 240,000 or so distinct CDR3 sequences, over 8% of them detected only once. The top ten hold 2% to 2.5% of the sample.

Interpreted using the paper, the time point label stands for: pre-sensitization, week 0. Explained via the paper, the treatment or condition label denotes: therapeutic diphenylcyclopropenone sensitization with weekly scalp DPC. At every patch-test visit, the blood draw took place before the patch test was put on. Patients were eligible if aged 18 to 70, diagnosed with alopecia and judged suitable for DPC therapy, and pregnant patients were excluded. Total RNA was extracted from unfractionated whole blood that had been collected in Tempus Blood RNA tubes. The specimen was whole blood, collected in connection with sensitization to the hapten diphenylcyclopropenone (DPC). The clonotype was recovered from a woman in her 40s with alopecia areata. Some clones in this sample may be carry-over from other donors' samples.

The DNA is TGTGCCAGCAGCCAGGGACAGGGAGGACAAGAGACCCAGTACTTC. The resulting protein is CASSQGQGGQETQYF. Rearrangement joined TRBV5-5 to TRBJ2-5; 9 bases in between match TRBD1. Trimming takes 4 bases off V and 2 bases off J; junction bases not matched to a gene: 6. For CDR1 and CDR2, the germline V gene (reference sequence) lists SGHKS and YYEKEE. The CDR3 starts with the cysteine, ends with the phenylalanine, and has 15 residues. The read is trimmed to its CDR3 DNA, 45 bases read in frame from base 1.